One and the same sample provided the 21 T cell receptor beta chains below, sequenced in a study of blood T cell repertoires in COVID-19. Profiling relied on immunoSEQ multiplex PCR, and the TCRdb table lists in-frame clones only, not all of them. This sample has some 190,000 clones, with around 83% found just once. Sequenced input: PBMCs or T cells enriched from blood (not recorded which). These receptors were taken from a woman aged 40 to 50 in a cohort exposed to, infected with or recovered from COVID-19 (not recorded which).

The chain links TRBV30 to TRBJ2-5; unclear D gene. CDR3 length equals 12 residues. The germline V and J ends were trimmed by 2 bases and 2 bases, with 6 bases remaining between them. The germline CDR1 and CDR2 sequences are GTSNPN and SVGIG (reference sequence). Here the CDR3 DNA reads TGTGCCTGGAGTCCAGCGCAAGAGACCCAGTACTTC. Translating it yields CAWSPAQETQYF.

This clone turned up a few times. The chain has TRBV15 and TRBJ1-6; D is unresolved. The germline V gene encodes CDR1 LNHNV and CDR2 YYDKDF (reference sequence). V was trimmed by 0 bases and J by 5 bases, leaving 8 bases between them. The CDR3 has 15 amino acids. The DNA of the CDR3 is TGTGCCACCAGCAGAGATCTCCAGGATAATTCACCCCTCCACTTT. Its protein product is CATSRDLQDNSPLHF.

The chain is built from TRBV5-1 and TRBJ1-2; weak D call: TRBD1 (5 bases). The germline V and J ends were trimmed by 4 bases and 4 bases, with 11 bases remaining between them. The CDR3 is made up of 13 amino acids. Per the germline V gene, CDR1 is SGHRS and CDR2 is YFSETQ. The CDR3 region has the DNA TGCGCCAGCAGCCATGACAGTATCTATGGCTACACCTTC. Its translation: CASSHDSIYGYTF. Variable domain in full (rest from reference TRBV5-1 and TRBJ1-2): KAGVTQTPRYLIKTRGQQVTLSCSPISGHRSVSWYQQTPGQGLQFLFEYFSETQRNKGNFPGRFSGRQFSNSRSEMNVSTLELGDSALYLCASSHDSIYGYTFGSGTRLTVV.

V usage is TRBV2 and J usage is TRBJ2-5, with TRBD2 identical over 13 bases. The CDR3 sequence is 16 residues long. The trim removed 6 bases at V and 3 bases at J, leaving 7 bases unmatched. Germline CDR1 reads SNHLY; CDR2 reads FYNNEI. CDR3 DNA sequence: TGTGCCAGCAGATGGACTAGCGGGAGTCGAGAAGAGACCCAGTACTTC. Translating gives CASRWTSGSREETQYF.

V and J are TRBV5-4 and TRBJ2-7, with TRBD2 matching over 7 bases. Germline V lookup: CDR1 SGHNT, CDR2 YYREEE (reference sequence). V was clipped by 4 bases and J by 3 bases; unmatched bases: 4. This CDR3 has 13 residues. The CDR3 sequence is CASSQRGLYEQYF. The CDR3 DNA sequence: TGTGCCAGCAGCCAGCGGGGACTCTACGAGCAGTACTTC.

The chain has TRBV7-9 and TRBJ1-6; D remains ambiguous. V lost 3 bases and J lost 15, with 15 bases in between. The CDR3 length is 13 residues. Per germline, CDR1 SEHNR and CDR2 FQNEAQ (reference sequence). The CDR3: CASSFRYLTDLHF. The CDR3 coding sequence is TGTGCCAGCAGCTTCCGCTACTTAACCGACCTCCACTTT.

The chain combines TRBV24-1 with TRBJ1-1, with TRBD1 matching 7 bases. This CDR3 has 13 residues. V trimming: 8 bases; J trimming: 5 bases; junction bases outside the gene matches: 7. Germline-derived CDR1 and CDR2 are KGHDR and SFDVKD. The CDR3: CATKATTGTEAFF. The CDR3 nucleotides are TGTGCCACCAAGGCGACGACAGGGACTGAAGCTTTCTTT.

The V gene is TRBV5-4, the J gene TRBJ1-2; 8 nucleotides match TRBD1. This CDR3 has 17 residues. CDR1 is SGHNT, CDR2 YYREEE, per germline (reference sequence). Trimming cost V 4 bases and J 1 base; bases outside gene matches: 12. The CDR3 DNA reads as TGTGCCAGCAGCGGAGACAGGGGAAGGTTCCTTAACTATGGCTACACCTTC. As protein: CASSGDRGRFLNYGYTF.

The chain links TRBV12-3 or TRBV12-4 to TRBJ1-5; D gene unclear. This CDR3 is built from 12 residues. V was pared by 5 bases and J by 4 bases, with 6 bases between. For the CDR3, the DNA is TGTGCCAGCAGTATGGAGAATCAGCCCCAGCATTTT. It translates to CASSMENQPQHF.

The gene calls are TRBV4-1 and TRBJ2-5, with a tentative D call TRBD2 (5 bases). CDR1 and CDR2 from the germline V gene are MGHRA and YSYEKL. The CDR3 covers 16 residues. V lost 3 bases, J lost 1 base, and 15 bases lay in between. CDR3 amino acids: CASSQSGRIIQETQYF. The CDR3 DNA sequence: TGCGCCAGCAGCCAGAGCGGACGAATAATCCAAGAGACCCAGTACTTC.

The J gene is TRBJ2-5, the V gene TRBV5-1; 8 bases map to TRBD1. The length of the CDR3 is 16 residues. CDR1 is SGHRS, CDR2 YFSETQ, per germline. Trimming removed 0 bases from V and 1 base from J; junction bases left unmatched: 5. Here the CDR3 reads CASSLGTGTFQETQYF. CDR3 nucleotides: TGCGCCAGCAGCTTGGGGACAGGGACCTTCCAAGAGACCCAGTACTTC.

V and J are TRBV2 and TRBJ1-2; tentatively, D is TRBD1 (5 bases). The CDR3 loop spans 15 amino acids. Trimming took off 3 bases at V and 5 bases at J, with 16 bases between the two ends. CDR1 is SNHLY and CDR2 is FYNNEI in the germline V gene. CDR3 loop: CASSENRFLSYGYTF. CDR3 in DNA: TGTGCCAGCAGTGAGAACAGGTTCCTTAGTTATGGCTACACCTTC.

The chain recombines TRBV3-1 (or the pseudogene TRBV3-2) with TRBJ2-2, with D uncertain. V was cut by 7 bases and J by 3 bases, with 12 bases left in between. The CDR3 loop spans 14 amino acids. Germline V gene sequence: CDR1 LGHDT, CDR2 YNNKEL (reference sequence). The CDR3 nucleotides read TGTGCCAGCACCTTGTCTGTGTACACCGGGGAGCTGTTTTTT. Translation gives CASTLSVYTGELFF.

As for this clone: A much larger clone is a single base away; this may be a read error. Other DNA sequences from this sample encode an identical CDR3 as well. The chain recombines TRBV6-5 with TRBJ1-6, with D unresolved. The CDR3 is 13 amino acids. Per germline, CDR1 MNHEY and CDR2 SVGAGI. Trimming shortened V by 2 bases and J by 7 bases, and 6 bases separated the two germline ends. CDR3 sequence: CASSYAGNSPLHF. CDR3 DNA: TGTGCCAGCAGTTACGCGGGGAATTCACCCCTCCACTTT.

The rearrangement uses TRBV5-5 and TRBJ2-7; 10 bases match TRBD1. The CDR3 loop spans 14 amino acids. The germline CDR1 and CDR2 sequences are SGHKS and YYEKEE (reference sequence). V shed 4 bases and J 2 bases; nucleotides not matched to a gene: 3. The CDR3 here is CASSPGQGAYEQYF. In nucleotides, the CDR3 is TGTGCCAGCAGCCCAGGACAGGGGGCCTACGAGCAGTACTTC.

This CDR3 is CASSPILGQGIQTQYF. CDR3 nucleotide sequence: TGTGCCAGCAGCCCGATCCTGGGACAGGGAATACAGACCCAGTACTTC. The chain employs TRBV3-1 (or the pseudogene TRBV3-2) and TRBJ2-5, with 9 nucleotides matching TRBD1. Germline V gene data show CDR1 as LGHDT and CDR2 as YNNKEL (reference sequence). CDR3 length: 16 amino acids. The V and J ends lost 4 bases and 6 bases, in that order; junction bases with no gene match: 12.

The chain uses TRBV7-6 and TRBJ1-5; a possible D gene is TRBD1 (5 bases). V was pared by 3 bases and J by 6 bases, with 9 bases between. CDR1 is SGHVS, CDR2 FNYEAQ, per germline. CDR3 length: 13 amino acids. In DNA form, the CDR3 reads TGTGCCAGCAGCTTTGGAGGGGTTCAGCCCCAGCATTTT. Translated, it gives CASSFGGVQPQHF.

Remarks on this clone: In the same sample, other DNA sequences code for this CDR3. The chain carries TRBV27 and TRBJ1-1; unclear D gene. V was pared by 6 bases and J by 4 bases, with 6 bases between. The CDR3 runs 11 residues. Germline loops: CDR1 MNHEY, CDR2 SMNVEV (reference sequence). CDR3: CASSYRTEAFF. Here the CDR3 DNA reads TGTGCCAGCAGCTACCGCACTGAAGCTTTCTTT.

The chain has TRBV27 and TRBJ1-5, with a tentative D call TRBD1 (6 bases). The CDR3 spans 13 residues. The V gene lost 3 bases and the J gene lost 7 bases, with 10 bases spanning the gap. In germline, CDR1 is MNHEY, CDR2 SMNVEV (reference sequence). CDR3 region: CASSFATGQPQHF. CDR3 sequence (DNA): TGTGCCAGCAGTTTCGCTACAGGGCAGCCCCAGCATTTT.

The sample holds one count of this clone. This chain joins TRBV5-1 and TRBJ2-3, with 12 bases aligning to TRBD2. V lost 4 bases, J lost 6 bases, and 3 bases stayed unmatched. Germline V gives CDR1 SGHRS, CDR2 YFSETQ. CDR3 size: 14 residues. The CDR3 nucleotides read TGCGCCAGCAGCCCCGGGACTAGCGGGGATACGCAGTATTTT. Residues: CASSPGTSGDTQYF.

The V gene is TRBV4-1, the J gene TRBJ2-7; D perhaps matches TRBD1 (6 bases). The V end was cut by 1 base, the J end by 4 bases, with 11 bases between. Germline V gene lookup returns CDR1 MGHRA and CDR2 YSYEKL. CDR3 length: 14 amino acids. The CDR3, as DNA: TGCGCCAGCAGCCAAGTCGAGGGGGTATACGAGCAGTACTTC. As protein: CASSQVEGVYEQYF.